Detailed here is one T cell receptor (beta chain). Its binding antigen is unknown. One base away there is no much larger clone; base qualities are not given. The immunoSEQ Assay, a bias-controlled multiplex PCR, was used to amplify TCRbeta CDR3 regions from genomic DNA. In the original analysis: Within the assay, amplification of reference gene primers was used to estimate how many nucleated cells each sample contained. To quantify the absolute abundance of each unique TCRbeta CDR3 rearrangement, sequence reads were collapsed and filtered. Productive Simpson clonality was computed per sample as the square root of Simpson's diversity index over productive rearrangements. TCRdb took over this immuneACCESS table, retaining in-frame rearrangements with V and J assigned. Such tables are incomplete; in checked studies, under half of the missing clones stem from an unresolved V gene, and the remainder is unexplained. V, J and clone size were drawn from that table, and D and trimming were deduced from the DNA. This sample holds around 200,000 clones; roughly 85% were observed only once. Roughly 3% of the sample lies in the top ten.

This specimen belongs to a study of blood T cell repertoires in COVID-19 (dated by TCRdb to 2020 to 2021). A note on the overall study: The collaborator samples originated in the United States, Italy and Spain and spanned the acute and convalescent phases of COVID-19. The repertoires were released in a freely available public database intended as a resource for research on the immune response to SARS-CoV-2. The samples were drawn from the first 160 participants of the ongoing ImmuneRACE study and from 1,254 subjects provided by 6 global collaborators. Where HLA class I and class II types were available, the types were taken from metadata supplied by the sample provider, not from assay-based typing. The prospective study material was composed of cDNA or gDNA derived from T cells, B-cell-depleted T cells, or PBMCs. A de-identified subject ID, COVID-19 status, age in years and sex were almost always included in the sample metadata. Subjects who had been exposed to COVID-19, were actively infected with it, or had recovered from it provided the deeply sampled blood TCRbeta repertoires that made up the dataset.

Summary of the overall study and its limitations: How much clinical and demographic metadata was included differed by source and by participant, and the metadata was provided uncurated.

From a lookup of the germline V gene (reference sequence), CDR1 and CDR2 are SGHNT and YYREEE. The CDR3 holds 14 amino acids from the cysteine to the phenylalanine. The DNA shown is the 42-base CDR3, in frame from base 1. Relative to germline, V is 0 bases shorter and J is 10 bases shorter, with 11 bases between their ends. Each collaborating institution followed its own protocols to collect whole blood in K2EDTA tubes. For TCRbeta analysis, collaborators shipped samples in one of three forms: frozen whole blood, isolated PBMCs, or DNA extracted from either of those sample types. The sample consisted of peripheral blood. The clonotype was recovered from a man aged 60 to 75 with acute or convalescent COVID-19. The rearranged chain carries TRBV5-4 and TRBJ1-6, with TRBD1 perhaps the D gene, on 6 matching bases. The CDR3 is CASSLGGGPSPLHF. At the DNA level, the sequence is TGTGCCAGCAGCTTGGGTGGGGGCCCCTCACCCCTCCACTTT.